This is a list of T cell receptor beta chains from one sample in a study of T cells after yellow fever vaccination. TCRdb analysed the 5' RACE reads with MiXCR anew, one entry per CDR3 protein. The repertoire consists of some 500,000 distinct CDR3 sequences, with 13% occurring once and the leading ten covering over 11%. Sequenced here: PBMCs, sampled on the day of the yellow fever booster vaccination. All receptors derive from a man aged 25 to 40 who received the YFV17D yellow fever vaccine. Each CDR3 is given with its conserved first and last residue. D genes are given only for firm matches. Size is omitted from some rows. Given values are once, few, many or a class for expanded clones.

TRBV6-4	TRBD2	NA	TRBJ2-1	TGTGCCTGGGCGAGGTGGCGGGAGGGTTCCTACAATGAGCAGTTCTTC	CAWARWREGSYNEQFF
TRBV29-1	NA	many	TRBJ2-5	TGCAGCGTTGAAGAGACCCAGTACTTC	CSVEETQYF
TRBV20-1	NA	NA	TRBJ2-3	TGCAGTGCTAGCACGGGCTCGGATACGCAGTATTTT	CSASTGSDTQYF
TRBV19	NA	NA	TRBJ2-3	TGTGCCAGTAGTCAAGGGCCCCTGGAGAATACGCAGTATTTT	CASSQGPLENTQYF
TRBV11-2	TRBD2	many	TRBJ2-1	TGTGCCAGCAGCCCGGGGGACGGGAGGAGGATCCACAATGAGCAGTTCTTC	CASSPGDGRRIHNEQFF
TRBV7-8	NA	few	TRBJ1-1	TGTGCCAGCAGCCTGACAGAGCATCGAATGAACACTGAAGCTTTCTTT	CASSLTEHRMNTEAFF
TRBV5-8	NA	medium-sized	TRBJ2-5	TGTGCCAGCAGCTTCCCAAAGACCGGAGCCCAGACCCAAGAGACCCAGTACTTC	CASSFPKTGAQTQETQYF
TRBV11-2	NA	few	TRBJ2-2	TGTGCCAGCAGCTCCCCAGGAGCGGGGAACACCGGGGAGCTGTTTTTT	CASSSPGAGNTGELFF
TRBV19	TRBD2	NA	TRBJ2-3	TGTGCCAGTAGTATGCCCAGACTAGCGGGGACAGATACGCAGTATTTT	CASSMPRLAGTDTQYF
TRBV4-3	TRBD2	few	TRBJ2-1	TGCGCCAGCAGCCAAGATAGGGGACTAGCCAATGAGCAGTTCTTC	CASSQDRGLANEQFF
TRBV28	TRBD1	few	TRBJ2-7	TGTGCCAGCAGCGACCCCGGGACAGGGGGCTACGAGCAGTACTTC	CASSDPGTGGYEQYF
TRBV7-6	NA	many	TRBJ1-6	TGTGCCAGCAGCTACGAGACAGGCGATAATTCACCCCTCCACTTT	CASSYETGDNSPLHF
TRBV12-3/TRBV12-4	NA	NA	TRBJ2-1	TGTGCCAGCAGTCAGACTAGTCCGGCGCAGTTCTTC	CASSQTSPAQFF
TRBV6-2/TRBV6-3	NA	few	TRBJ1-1	TGTGCCAGCAGCGACGGTGGCTCTGAAGCTTTCTTT	CASSDGGSEAFF
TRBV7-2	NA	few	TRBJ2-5	TGTGCCAGCAGCTTAGCGCTACAGCAAGAGACCCAGTACTTC	CASSLALQQETQYF
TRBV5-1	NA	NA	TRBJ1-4	TGCGCCAGCAGCTCCCAGGGGTATGGTGAAAAACTGTTTTTT	CASSSQGYGEKLFF
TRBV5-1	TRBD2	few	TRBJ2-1	TGCGCCAGCAGCTCCGGGACTAGCGGGCTATCAGCCCAGTTCTTC	CASSSGTSGLSAQFF
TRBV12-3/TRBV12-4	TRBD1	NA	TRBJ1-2	TGTGCCAGCACCTCGGACAGGGTGAATGGCTACACCTTC	CASTSDRVNGYTF
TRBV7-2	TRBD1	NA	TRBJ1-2	TGTGCCAGCAGTTTCCGGCCGGGACAGGGAATCCATGGCTACACCTTC	CASSFRPGQGIHGYTF
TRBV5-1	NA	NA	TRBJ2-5	TGCGCCAGCAGCTTGTTAGCCGCAGGACAAGAGACCCAGTACTTC	CASSLLAAGQETQYF
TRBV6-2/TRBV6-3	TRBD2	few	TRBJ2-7	TGTGCCAGCATTGCAGCGGGAGTGGGCGAGCAGTACTTC	CASIAAGVGEQYF
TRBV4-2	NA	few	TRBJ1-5	TGTGCCAGCAGCCAGTTCAGGAATCAGCCCCAGCATTTT	CASSQFRNQPQHF
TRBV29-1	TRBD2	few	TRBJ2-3	TGCAGCGTTCGTGGCGGGAGGGGGTCAGATACGCAGTATTTT	CSVRGGRGSDTQYF
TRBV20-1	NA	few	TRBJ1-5	TGCAGTGCTAAAGGGGACAATCCCCAGCCCCAGCATTTT	CSAKGDNPQPQHF
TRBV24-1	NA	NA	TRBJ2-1	TGTGCCACCAGCCCCACGACAGATTCAGGCGATGAGCAGTTCTTC	CATSPTTDSGDEQFF
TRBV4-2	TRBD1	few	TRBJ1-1	TGTGCCAGCAGCCAGCAACAGGGGGCTACTGAAGCTTTCTTT	CASSQQQGATEAFF
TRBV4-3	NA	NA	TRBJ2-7	TGCGCCAGCAGCCAAGAGGGGAGCCGCTCCTACGAGCAGTACTTC	CASSQEGSRSYEQYF
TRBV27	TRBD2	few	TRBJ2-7	TGTGCCAGCAGTTCTTACAAGACTAGCGGAAGAGTGGACGAGCAGTACTTC	CASSSYKTSGRVDEQYF
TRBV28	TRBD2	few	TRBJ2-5	TGTGCCAGCAGTTTATCCTCGGGGACTAGCGGACCTCAAGAGACCCAGTACTTC	CASSLSSGTSGPQETQYF
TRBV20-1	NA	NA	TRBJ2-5	TGCAGTGCTAGTGCCCTAGAAGTACCCCAAGAGACCCAGTACTTC	CSASALEVPQETQYF
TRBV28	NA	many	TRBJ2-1	TGTGCCATCCGCGGTGGGGTCAGCTCCTACAATGAGCAGTTCTTC	CAIRGGVSSYNEQFF